The 27 T cell receptor beta chains below were found in one sample sequenced in a study of Ad26.COV2.S vaccination and SARS-CoV-2 variants. Treatment defined: some 19 received Ad26.COV2.S at low or high dose, single or two shots; about five received placebo; per-sample allocation not given. Sampling happened 63 days after the first vaccine or placebo injection. The repertoire was sequenced with immunoSEQ multiplex PCR; TCRdb's copy has only in-frame clones and lacks some. The table has approximately 400,000 clones, approximately 81% seen once. The sequences come from peripheral blood, collected in a trial of Ad26.COV2.S vaccine versus placebo. The source is a person between 18 and 65 years old who received the Ad26.COV2.S COVID-19 vaccine or a placebo.

The chain uses TRBV2 and TRBJ1-5, with TRBD1 matching over 7 bases. The CDR3 totals 14 residues. The J segment lost 1 base and the V segment lost 6 bases, leaving 3 bases of the junction unmatched. Germline V gene lookup returns CDR1 SNHLY and CDR2 FYNNEI. This CDR3 is CASRRQGSNQPQHF. The CDR3 DNA reads TGTGCCAGCAGGCGACAGGGCAGCAATCAGCCCCAGCATTTT.

The V and J genes are TRBV15 and TRBJ2-7; 9 positions agree with TRBD2. CDR1 is LNHNV and CDR2 is YYDKDF in the germline V gene (reference sequence). The V and J ends lost 0 bases and 0 bases, in that order; junction bases with no gene match: 3. This CDR3 is built from 16 residues. The CDR3 sequence is CATSRERLAVSYEQYF. The CDR3 nucleotides read TGTGCCACCAGCAGAGAGCGACTAGCGGTCTCCTACGAGCAGTACTTC.

This sequence joins TRBV14 and TRBJ2-7; D tentatively reads TRBD1 or TRBD2 (5 bases each). V gave up 1 base and J gave up 3 bases, with 22 bases separating them. Germline CDR1 and CDR2: SGHDN and FVKESK. This CDR3 has 18 residues. In DNA, the CDR3 is TGTGCCAGCAGCCAAGTGGCTTCCGGGGCTTATGGAATCTACGAGCAGTACTTC. It specifies CASSQVASGAYGIYEQYF.

The J gene is TRBJ1-6, the V gene TRBV9; unclear D gene. The V end lost 3 bases, the J end lost 9 bases, and 10 bases lay between the germline ends. Per the germline V gene, CDR1 is SGDLS and CDR2 is YYNGEE. The CDR3 length is 13 residues. Here the CDR3 reads CASSAEATSPLHF. The CDR3 DNA reads TGTGCCAGCAGCGCGGAAGCTACTTCACCCCTCCACTTT.

The chain employs TRBV7-9 and TRBJ1-1; 8 nucleotides align to TRBD1. Unmatched junction bases numbered 12, after V lost 6 bases and J lost 6 bases. CDR3 length: 15 amino acids. The germline gives CDR1 SEHNR, CDR2 FQNEAQ (reference sequence). The CDR3 DNA follows: TGTGCCAGCAGTTTTCCGGGACAGGTAATCTCTGAAGCTTTCTTT. Its translation: CASSFPGQVISEAFF. The entire variable domain, with the rest obtained from reference TRBV7-9 and TRBJ1-1, is as follows: DTGVSQNPRHKITKRGQNVTFRCDPISEHNRLYWYRQTLGQGPEFLTYFQNEAQLEKSRLLSDRFSAERPKGSFSTLEIQRTEQGDSAMYLCASSFPGQVISEAFFGQGTRLTVV.

The rearrangement uses TRBV7-9 and TRBJ2-7; 9 bases fit TRBD1. This CDR3 has 17 residues. Germline trimming cut 5 bases from V and 2 bases from J; bases unmatched to any gene: 13. Germline V gene sequence: CDR1 SEHNR, CDR2 FQNEAQ (reference sequence). CDR3 bases: TGTGCCAGCAGCCCCGAGGCCGGGACAGGGTGGCCCTACGAGCAGTACTTC. Translation: CASSPEAGTGWPYEQYF.

There are a few counts of this clone. The chain links TRBV9 to TRBJ2-1; 12 nucleotides match TRBD2. Trimming cost V 4 bases and J 11 bases; bases outside gene matches: 10. Germline V gives CDR1 SGDLS, CDR2 YYNGEE. The CDR3 length is 15 residues. In DNA, the CDR3 is TGTGCCAGCAGCCCACGGGCTAGCGGGAGGGAAAAGCAGTTCTTC. It codes for CASSPRASGREKQFF.

This clone was recorded once. CDR3 sequence (DNA): TGTGCCAGCAGCGACCGTCAACAGGACAGGGGGCATAGTCGAACTGAAGCTTTCTTT. Its translation: CASSDRQQDRGHSRTEAFF. The genes are TRBV21-1 and TRBJ1-1; the DNA was not compared with TRBD1, the D call given in the table. TRBV21-1 is a pseudogene locus. The CDR3 runs to 19 residues.

Comments on this clone: At one end, the junction sequence differs from germline, possibly due to a read error. The chain recombines TRBV30 with TRBJ2-5, with 7 positions matching TRBD2. The CDR3 spans 15 residues. Germline V gene sequence: CDR1 GTSNPN, CDR2 SVGIG (reference sequence). The CDR3 spells CAWSSSLARQATQYF. As DNA, the CDR3 is TGTGCCTGGAGTTCCTCACTAGCGAGACAAGCGACCCAGTACTTC. Supplemented by reference TRBV30 and TRBJ2-5, the full variable domain reads SQTIHQWPATLVQPVGSPLSLECTVEGTSNPNLYWYRQAAGRGLQLLFYSVGIGQISSEVPQNLSASRPQDRQFILSSKKLLLSDSGFYLCAWSSSLARQATQYFGPGTRLLVL.

This clone was observed once. This chain connects TRBV5-1 to TRBJ2-7, with TRBD1 as a possible D gene (5 bases). Per germline, CDR1 SGHRS and CDR2 YFSETQ. The CDR3 has 14 residues. V lost 4 bases, J lost 2 bases, and 13 bases lay in between. CDR3 coding DNA: TGCGCCAGCAGCCTGCTCCAGGGAACCTACGAGCAGTACTTC. Translation gives CASSLLQGTYEQYF.

This clone was detected a few times. The J gene is TRBJ1-1, the V gene TRBV6-5; a possible D gene is TRBD1 (6 bases). This CDR3 region has 13 residues. The germline CDR1 and CDR2 sequences are MNHEY and SVGAGI. V lost 8 bases, J lost 4 bases, and 14 bases lay in between. CDR3: CASRSDRSTEAFF. Here the CDR3 DNA reads TGTGCCAGCCGATCAGACAGGAGCACTGAAGCTTTCTTT.

CDR3 sequence: CATSDFSGQAIPGELFF. The CDR3 nucleotides read TGTGCCACCAGTGATTTCTCGGGACAGGCAATTCCCGGGGAGCTGTTTTTT. The chain links TRBV24-1 to TRBJ2-2; TRBD1 agrees at 8 bases. Germline trimming cut 1 base from V and 6 bases from J; bases unmatched to any gene: 9. The CDR3 spans 17 residues. Germline-derived CDR1 and CDR2 are KGHDR and SFDVKD.

This sequence joins TRBV3-1 (or the pseudogene TRBV3-2) and TRBJ2-7; unclear D gene. The CDR3 runs to 13 residues. CDR1 LGHDT and CDR2 YNNKEL come from the germline V gene (reference sequence). V lost 7 bases and J lost 0, with 10 bases in between. CDR3: CASIAESSYEQYF. The CDR3 DNA sequence: TGTGCCAGCATCGCAGAGAGCTCCTACGAGCAGTACTTC.

The chain recombines TRBV28 with TRBJ1-2, with D maybe TRBD1 (6 bases). The germline CDR1 and CDR2 sequences are MDHEN and SYDVKM. CDR3 length: 13 residues. Trimming cost V 7 bases and J 5 bases, with 14 bases left between them. The CDR3 DNA sequence: TGTGCCAGCAACCTTCCCACAGGGTATGGCTACACCTTC. It specifies CASNLPTGYGYTF.

J is TRBJ1-6 and V is TRBV2; 8 bases agree with TRBD1. The CDR3 is 14 amino acids. CDR1 and CDR2 from the germline V gene are SNHLY and FYNNEI. V dropped 6 bases and J dropped 7; count of bases not matched to a gene: 5. CDR3 sequence: CASSPGQVNSPLHF. The CDR3 coding sequence is TGTGCCAGCAGCCCGGGACAGGTGAATTCACCCCTCCACTTT.

The J gene is TRBJ1-3, the V gene TRBV5-6, with TRBD1 identical over 7 bases. The CDR3 is 14 amino acids. The junction had 3 bases not matched to a gene; V was cut back by 4 bases and J by 2 bases. Germline V gene sequence: CDR1 SGHDT, CDR2 YYEEEE. This CDR3 reads CASSTTGAGNTIYF. The CDR3 coding sequence is TGTGCCAGCAGCACTACAGGGGCTGGAAACACCATATATTTT.

This chain links TRBV2 with TRBJ1-2, with unresolved D. CDR1 is SNHLY and CDR2 is FYNNEI in the germline V gene. The CDR3 covers 12 residues. V was clipped by 3 bases and J by 8 bases, with 10 bases between them. The CDR3 DNA reads TGTGCCAGCAGTGACAGGCCGCCCGGCTACACCTTC. It codes for CASSDRPPGYTF. Full variable domain (rest looked up from reference TRBV2 and TRBJ1-2): EPEVTQTPSHQVTQMGQEVILRCVPISNHLYFYWYRQILGQKVEFLVSFYNNEISEKSEIFDDQFSVERPDGSNFTLKIRSTKLEDSAMYFCASSDRPPGYTFGSGTRLTVV.

The CDR3 loop is CATSRGGVSSYNEQFF. The CDR3, as DNA: TGTGCCACCAGCAGGGGGGGGGTTAGCTCCTACAATGAGCAGTTCTTC. The chain is built from TRBV15 and TRBJ2-1, with 7 bases fitting TRBD2. CDR3 size: 16 residues. V shed 3 bases and J 0 bases; nucleotides not matched to a gene: 5. Germline CDR1 LNHNV, CDR2 YYDKDF (reference sequence).

V and J are TRBV30 and TRBJ1-4; D not resolved. Trimming removed 5 bases from V and 8 bases from J, with 15 bases in between. This CDR3 comprises 13 residues. Germline V gene sequence: CDR1 GTSNPN, CDR2 SVGIG (reference sequence). The CDR3 nucleotides are TGTGCCTGGGGAGGTCGGAGAACGGAAAAACTGTTTTTT. This translates into CAWGGRRTEKLFF.

The genes are TRBV2 and TRBJ1-1; perhaps TRBD1 as D (6 bases). V lost 6 bases and J 3 bases, leaving 14 bases between the germline ends. Germline CDR1 reads SNHLY; CDR2 reads FYNNEI. The CDR3 sequence is 14 residues long. The CDR3 sequence: CASSLLGADTEAFF. The CDR3, as DNA: TGTGCCAGCAGCCTTCTGGGGGCAGACACTGAAGCTTTCTTT.

The chain links TRBV27 to TRBJ2-7, with D possibly matching TRBD2 (6 bases). The CDR3 consists of 17 residues. CDR1 MNHEY and CDR2 SMNVEV come from the germline V gene (reference sequence). V lost 5 bases, J lost 4 bases, and 24 bases lay in between. CDR3 loop: CASSTPLGLEGGYEQYF. The DNA for the CDR3 is TGTGCCAGCAGTACGCCCCTGGGTTTGGAGGGTGGGTACGAGCAGTACTTC.

The rearrangement joins TRBV5-6 to TRBJ1-1, with D uncertain. The CDR3 totals 13 residues. Between the trimmed V and J ends, which lost 4 bases and 1 base, there was a span of 8 bases. CDR1 is SGHDT and CDR2 is YYEEEE in the germline V gene. In DNA, the CDR3 is TGTGCCAGCAGCCGAAGGTGGAACACTGAAGCTTTCTTT. Protein: CASSRRWNTEAFF.

This clone was seen once. The chain joins TRBV15 to TRBJ1-4, with a tentative D call TRBD1 (5 bases). Trimming left V 0 bases short and J 7 bases short, with 18 bases between. CDR1 is LNHNV and CDR2 is YYDKDF in the germline V gene (reference sequence). The CDR3 runs 17 residues. The CDR3 sequence is CATSRDHPQWGGEKLFF. As DNA, the CDR3 is TGTGCCACCAGCAGAGATCACCCCCAGTGGGGGGGTGAAAAACTGTTTTTT.

The chain uses TRBV5-1 and TRBJ2-7, with 16 bases matching TRBD2. V gave up 3 bases and J gave up 4 bases; unmatched junction bases: 7. The V gene's germline CDR1 is SGHRS and CDR2 YFSETQ. The CDR3 loop spans 17 amino acids. This chain's CDR3 is CASSYGTSGRAGYEQYF. CDR3 nucleotide sequence: TGCGCCAGCAGCTACGGGACTAGCGGGAGGGCCGGGTACGAGCAGTACTTC.

This clone was counted a few times. The gene calls are TRBV29-1 and TRBJ1-1; a weak D match, TRBD1 (5 bases). Trimming removed 4 bases from V and 1 base from J, with 13 bases in between. Germline-derived CDR1 and CDR2 are SQVTM and ANQGSEA. The CDR3 length is 14 residues. CDR3 DNA: TGCAGCGTTGGGTCTCAGGGCTCGAACACTGAAGCTTTCTTT. It encodes CSVGSQGSNTEAFF.

V usage is TRBV21-1 and J usage is TRBJ2-7; the table's D gene call, TRBD1, was not cross checked with the DNA. TRBV21-1 is designated a pseudogene. The CDR3 has 14 amino acids. CDR3 DNA sequence: TGTGCCAGCAGCAAATACAGGGGTACCTACGAGCAGTACTTC. It specifies CASSKYRGTYEQYF.

V gene TRBV30 combines with J gene TRBJ2-1; D possibly corresponds to TRBD2 (6 bases). Germline V gene sequence: CDR1 GTSNPN, CDR2 SVGIG (reference sequence). The CDR3 totals 20 residues. V was trimmed by 1 base and J by 2 bases, leaving 27 bases between them. The CDR3 sequence: CAWSGSGVPGHGTTYNEQFF. In nucleotides, the CDR3 is TGTGCCTGGAGTGGATCGGGAGTTCCCGGACACGGTACAACCTACAATGAGCAGTTCTTC.